The 10 T cell receptor beta chains below all came from one sample that was sequenced in a study of T cells after yellow fever vaccination. TCRdb reprocessed the 5' RACE reads via MiXCR and lists one record per CDR3 protein. The data show a few hundred thousand distinct CDR3 sequences, with 6.2% seen just once and about 15% held by the top ten. Sequences were derived from PBMCs, sampled 5 days after the yellow fever booster vaccination. The receptors derive from a man aged 30 to 45 who received the YFV17D yellow fever vaccine.

This clonotype was observed many times. The chain employs TRBV4-2 and TRBJ2-1, with 9 bases lining up with TRBD2. Germline assignment: CDR1 LGHNA and CDR2 YNFKEQ. After removal of 3 bases from V and 3 bases from J, the junction contained 6 bases not matched to a gene. This CDR3 is built from 16 residues. CDR3 residues: CASSHGGAGGYNEQFF. CDR3 nucleotide sequence: TGTGCCAGCAGCCATGGGGGAGCGGGAGGCTACAATGAGCAGTTCTTC.

This clonotype has more than one count but fewer than ten. CDR3 sequence: CASSPQLGNNSPLHF. CDR3 bases: TGTGCCTCCTCCCCACAGTTGGGAAATAATTCACCCCTCCACTTT. The chain combines TRBV3-1 with TRBJ1-6; D remains ambiguous. Germline CDR1 is LGHDT and CDR2 is YNNKEL (reference sequence). Trimming took 11 bases from V and 5 from J, leaving 19 bases between them. The CDR3 is made up of 15 amino acids.

This clonotype was detected only a few times. V gene TRBV6-2 or TRBV6-3 combines with J gene TRBJ2-1; 11 nucleotides match TRBD2. The CDR3 is 19 residues long. V shed 5 bases and J 6 bases; nucleotides not matched to a gene: 18. The germline CDR1 and CDR2 sequences are MNHEY and SVGEGT. DNA for the CDR3: TGTGCCAGCAGTCAATGGGGGACTAGCGGATTAAAGAGGTCCAATGAGCAGTTCTTC. It encodes CASSQWGTSGLKRSNEQFF.

This clonotype showed up many times. The genes are TRBV28 and TRBJ2-1; D remains ambiguous. This CDR3 has 13 amino acids. The germline gives CDR1 MDHEN, CDR2 SYDVKM. The V gene lost 3 bases and the J gene lost 4 bases, with 7 bases spanning the gap. The CDR3: CASSLDDYNEQFF. CDR3 nucleotide sequence: TGTGCCAGCAGTTTGGACGATTACAATGAGCAGTTCTTC.

This clonotype appeared a few times. The chain couples TRBV7-9 to TRBJ2-1; 9 nucleotides line up with TRBD2. Germline V gives CDR1 SEHNR, CDR2 FQNEAQ (reference sequence). V lost 1 base and J lost 9; bases outside the gene matches: 7. The CDR3 extends over 15 amino acids. The CDR3 DNA reads TGTGCCAGCAGCTTAGGGACTAGCGCGCGGGCTGAGCAGTTCTTC. Amino acids: CASSLGTSARAEQFF.

This chain joins TRBV10-3 and TRBJ2-3, with TRBD2 as a possible D gene (5 bases). This CDR3 is 14 amino acids long. Germline V gene lookup returns CDR1 ENHRY and CDR2 SYGVKD. The germline V and J ends were trimmed by 6 bases and 2 bases, with 12 bases remaining between them. CDR3 region: CAISGGGTTDTQYF. CDR3 nucleotide sequence: TGTGCCATCAGCGGAGGAGGCACCACAGATACGCAGTATTTT.

This clonotype was seen ten or more times. This chain links TRBV7-3 with TRBJ2-1; D is unclear. Between the trimmed V and J ends, which lost 0 bases and 6 bases, there was a span of 6 bases. Germline V gene data show CDR1 as SGHTA and CDR2 as FQGTGA. CDR3 length: 13 amino acids. Here the CDR3 DNA reads TGTGCCAGCAGCTTAACCGACATCAATGAGCAGTTCTTC. As protein: CASSLTDINEQFF.

This clonotype occurred many times. CDR3 residues: CASSFQGKTDTQYF. CDR3 sequence (DNA): TGCGCCAGCAGCTTTCAGGGAAAAACAGATACGCAGTATTTT. The chain carries TRBV5-1 and TRBJ2-3; D may be TRBD1 (5 bases). Germline loops: CDR1 SGHRS, CDR2 YFSETQ. The V end was cut by 2 bases, the J end by 3 bases, with 10 bases between. The length of the CDR3 is 14 residues. Drawing the rest from reference TRBV5-1 and TRBJ2-3, the complete variable domain is KAGVTQTPRYLIKTRGQQVTLSCSPISGHRSVSWYQQTPGQGLQFLFEYFSETQRNKGNFPGRFSGRQFSNSRSEMNVSTLELGDSALYLCASSFQGKTDTQYFGPGTRLTVL.

The CDR3 DNA follows: TGCAGCGGAGGACATGGGACGTCCTACGAGCAGTACTTC. Amino acid sequence: CSGGHGTSYEQYF. The V gene is TRBV29-1, the J gene TRBJ2-7; D is perhaps TRBD1 or TRBD2 (5 bases each). Germline V gene data show CDR1 as SQVTM and CDR2 as ANQGSEA. V was trimmed by 7 bases and J by 1 base, leaving 14 bases between them. The CDR3 runs to 13 residues.

This clonotype came up a few times. The chain couples TRBV20-1 to TRBJ2-1; D unclear. V lost 3 bases and J 0 bases, leaving 15 bases between the germline ends. This CDR3 has 16 amino acids. Germline V gives CDR1 DFQATT, CDR2 SNEGSKA (reference sequence). The CDR3 protein is CSASTFDSSSYNEQFF. The CDR3 nucleotides are TGCAGTGCTAGCACCTTCGACTCGAGCTCCTACAATGAGCAGTTCTTC.